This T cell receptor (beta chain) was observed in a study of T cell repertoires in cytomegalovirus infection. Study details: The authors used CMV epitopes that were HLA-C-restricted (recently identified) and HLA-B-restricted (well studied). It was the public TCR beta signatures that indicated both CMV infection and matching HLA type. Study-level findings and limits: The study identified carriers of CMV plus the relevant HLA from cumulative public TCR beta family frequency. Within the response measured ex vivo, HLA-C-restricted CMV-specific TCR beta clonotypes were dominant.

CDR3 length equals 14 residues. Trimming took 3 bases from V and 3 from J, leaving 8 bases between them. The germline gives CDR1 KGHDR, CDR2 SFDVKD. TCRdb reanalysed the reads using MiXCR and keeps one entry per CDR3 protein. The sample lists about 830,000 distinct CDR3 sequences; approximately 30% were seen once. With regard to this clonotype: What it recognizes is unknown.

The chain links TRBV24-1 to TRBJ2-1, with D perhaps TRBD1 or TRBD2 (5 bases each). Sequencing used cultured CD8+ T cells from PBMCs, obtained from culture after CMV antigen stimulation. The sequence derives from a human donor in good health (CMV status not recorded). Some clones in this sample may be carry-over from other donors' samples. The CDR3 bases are TGTGCCACCAGTGATCGGGACGGCTACAATGAGCAGTTCTTC. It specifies CATSDRDGYNEQFF.